The 11 T cell receptor beta chains presented below share a single source sample, sequenced in a study of T cell changes during pregnancy in multiple sclerosis. Using immunoSEQ multiplex PCR, the repertoire was profiled, and TCRdb retains in-frame clones only, with some absent. In the table there are 84,000 or so clones, 90% to 95% of which are singletons. Sequenced material: peripheral blood, taken in the third trimester of pregnancy. The receptor set was obtained from a female donor with multiple sclerosis, enrolled in a pregnancy study.

The rearrangement links TRBV7-9 to TRBJ2-5; 11 bases agree with TRBD2. From germline, CDR1 is SEHNR and CDR2 FQNEAQ (reference sequence). CDR3 length: 15 residues. V was clipped by 5 bases and J by 3 bases; unmatched bases: 5. Here the CDR3 DNA reads TGTGCCAGCAGCCAGGGACTAGCGGCTGAAGAGACCCAGTACTTC. This gives the protein CASSQGLAAEETQYF.

This clone has just one count. The V and J genes are TRBV9 and TRBJ2-1, with unresolved D. V was cut by 0 bases and J by 5 bases, with 15 bases left in between. The CDR3 is 16 residues long. Germline CDR1 is SGDLS and CDR2 is YYNGEE. CDR3 sequence: CASSVDPRGKNNEQFF. CDR3 sequence (DNA): TGTGCCAGCAGCGTAGATCCGCGAGGCAAGAACAATGAGCAGTTCTTC.

The chain uses TRBV9 and TRBJ2-7; D call uncertain. Germline V CDR1 and CDR2: SGDLS, YYNGEE. Trimming shortened V by 0 bases and J by 2 bases, and 12 bases separated the two germline ends. This CDR3 is 15 amino acids long. This CDR3 reads CASSVGSSSTYEQYF. DNA of the CDR3: TGTGCCAGCAGCGTAGGGAGTTCATCTACCTACGAGCAGTACTTC.

This sequence joins TRBV10-2 and TRBJ2-1; 11 nucleotides align to TRBD2. Germline V gene sequence: CDR1 WSHSY, CDR2 SAAADI. There are 15 residues in the CDR3. V lost 3 bases and J lost 8; bases outside the gene matches: 6. CDR3 bases: TGCGCCAGCAGTGATGGGGTAGCGGGAGGGGATGAGCAGTTCTTC. Translation: CASSDGVAGGDEQFF.

This sequence joins TRBV25-1 and TRBJ2-6; 7 bases line up with TRBD1. From germline, CDR1 is MGHDK and CDR2 SYGVNS. The CDR3 spans 16 residues. V lost 4 bases and J lost 0; bases outside the gene matches: 3. The CDR3 is CASSGQGLSGANVLTF. Here the CDR3 DNA reads TGTGCCAGCAGTGGACAGGGCCTCTCTGGGGCCAACGTCCTGACTTTC. The complete variable domain, with remaining parts taken from reference TRBV25-1 and TRBJ2-6, reads EADIYQTPRYLVIGTGKKITLECSQTMGHDKMYWYQQDPGMELHLIHYSYGVNSTEKGDLSSESTVSRIRTEHFPLTLESARPSHTSQYLCASSGQGLSGANVLTFGAGSRLTVL.

The chain has TRBV7-8 and TRBJ2-1; 7 nucleotides match TRBD1. V lost 4 bases and J lost 2; bases outside the gene matches: 5. Germline V gene data show CDR1 as SGHVS and CDR2 as FQNEAQ. This CDR3 has 15 amino acids. CDR3 amino acids: CASSWTGRTYNEQFF. CDR3 nucleotides: TGTGCCAGCAGCTGGACAGGTAGGACCTACAATGAGCAGTTCTTC. The full variable domain, completed using reference TRBV7-8 and TRBJ2-1, is GAGVSQSPRYKVAKRGQDVALRCDPISGHVSLFWYQQALGQGPEFLTYFQNEAQLDKSGLPSDRFFAERPEGSVSTLKIQRTQQEDSAVYLCASSWTGRTYNEQFFGPGTRLTVL.

A single count supports this clone. CDR3: CASSVGREFSYNEQFF. The CDR3 coding sequence is TGTGCCAGCAGCGTAGGGCGGGAGTTCTCCTACAATGAGCAGTTCTTC. The chain links TRBV9 to TRBJ2-1; the match to TRBD2 covers 7 bases. With 0 bases clipped from V and 0 bases from J, the junction kept 3 bases outside the gene matches. Germline CDR1 is SGDLS and CDR2 is YYNGEE. The CDR3 extends over 16 amino acids. The complete variable domain, with remaining parts taken from reference TRBV9 and TRBJ2-1, reads DSGVTQTPKHLITATGQRVTLRCSPRSGDLSVYWYQQSLDQGLQFLIQYYNGEERAKGNILERFSAQQFPDLHSELNLSSLELGDSALYFCASSVGREFSYNEQFFGPGTRLTVL.

This chain joins TRBV7-8 and TRBJ2-3; maybe TRBD2 (6 bases). CDR1 is SGHVS and CDR2 is FQNEAQ in the germline V gene. The CDR3 has 16 amino acids. Trimming stripped 2 bases from V and 3 bases from J, with 15 bases between. CDR3 sequence: CASSLQAGIYTDTQYF. The CDR3 DNA is TGTGCCAGCAGCTTACAGGCGGGGATATATACAGATACGCAGTATTTT.

V and J are TRBV6-4 and TRBJ2-6; 7 bases match TRBD1. Germline assignment: CDR1 MRHNA and CDR2 SNTAGT. The CDR3 contains 16 residues. Trimming took 5 bases from V and 3 from J; bases not matched to a gene: 7. The CDR3 bases are TGTGCCAGCAGTTCGACAGGGTCCGTTGGGGCCAACGTCCTGACTTTC. As protein: CASSSTGSVGANVLTF.

The gene calls are TRBV5-5 and TRBJ1-4; a weak D match, TRBD1 (5 bases). This CDR3 has 16 amino acids. V was cut by 2 bases and J by 8 bases, with 19 bases left in between. CDR1 is SGHKS, CDR2 YYEKEE, per germline (reference sequence). CDR3 sequence (DNA): TGTGCCAGCAGCTTAAGTTCCAAGATTCGGGGGGAAAAACTGTTTTTT. The encoded protein is CASSLSSKIRGEKLFF.

V is TRBV4-3 and J is TRBJ2-7; a possible D gene is TRBD1 (5 bases). This CDR3 is built from 14 residues. CDR1 and CDR2 (germline): LGHNA, YSLEER. V lost 5 bases and J lost 0, with 11 bases in between. CDR3 coding DNA: TGCGCCAGCAGCGAAGGGGCCTTCTCCTACGAGCAGTACTTC. Translated, it gives CASSEGAFSYEQYF.